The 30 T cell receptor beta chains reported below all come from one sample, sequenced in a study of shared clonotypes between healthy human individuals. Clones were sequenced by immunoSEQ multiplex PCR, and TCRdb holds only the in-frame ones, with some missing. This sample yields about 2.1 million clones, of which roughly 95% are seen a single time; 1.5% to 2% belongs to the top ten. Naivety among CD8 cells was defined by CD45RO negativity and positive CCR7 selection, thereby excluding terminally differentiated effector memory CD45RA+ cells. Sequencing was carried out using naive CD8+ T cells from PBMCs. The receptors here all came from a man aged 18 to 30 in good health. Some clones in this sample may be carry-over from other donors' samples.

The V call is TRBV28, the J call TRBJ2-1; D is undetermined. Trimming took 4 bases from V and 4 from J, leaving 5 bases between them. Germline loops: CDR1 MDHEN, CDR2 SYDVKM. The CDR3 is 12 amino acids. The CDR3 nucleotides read TGTGCCAGCAGTTACGGGTACAATGAGCAGTTCTTC. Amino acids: CASSYGYNEQFF.

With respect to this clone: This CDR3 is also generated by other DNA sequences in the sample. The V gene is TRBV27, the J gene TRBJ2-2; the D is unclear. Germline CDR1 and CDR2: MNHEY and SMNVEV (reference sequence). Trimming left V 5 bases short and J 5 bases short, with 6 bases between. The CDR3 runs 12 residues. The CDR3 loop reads CASSLWTGELFF. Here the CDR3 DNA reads TGTGCCAGCAGTCTATGGACCGGGGAGCTGTTTTTT.

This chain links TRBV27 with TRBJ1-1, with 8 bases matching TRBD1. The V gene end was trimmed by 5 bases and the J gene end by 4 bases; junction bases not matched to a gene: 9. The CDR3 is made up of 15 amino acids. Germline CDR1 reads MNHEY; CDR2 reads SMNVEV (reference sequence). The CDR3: CASSHLRTGSTEAFF. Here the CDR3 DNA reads TGTGCCAGCAGTCACCTGAGGACAGGGAGCACTGAAGCTTTCTTT.

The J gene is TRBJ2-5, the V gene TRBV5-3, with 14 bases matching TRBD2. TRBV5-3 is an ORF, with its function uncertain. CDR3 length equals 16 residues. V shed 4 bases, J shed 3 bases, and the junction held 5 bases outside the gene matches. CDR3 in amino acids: CARSLPGLAGEETQYF. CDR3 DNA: TGTGCCAGAAGCCTACCGGGACTAGCGGGAGAAGAGACCCAGTACTTC.

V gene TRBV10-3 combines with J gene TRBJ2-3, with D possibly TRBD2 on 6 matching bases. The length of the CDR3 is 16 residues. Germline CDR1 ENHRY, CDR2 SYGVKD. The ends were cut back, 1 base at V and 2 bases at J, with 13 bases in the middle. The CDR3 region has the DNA TGTGCCATCAGTGAGTACGAGGGAGGAACCACAGATACGCAGTATTTT. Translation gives CAISEYEGGTTDTQYF.

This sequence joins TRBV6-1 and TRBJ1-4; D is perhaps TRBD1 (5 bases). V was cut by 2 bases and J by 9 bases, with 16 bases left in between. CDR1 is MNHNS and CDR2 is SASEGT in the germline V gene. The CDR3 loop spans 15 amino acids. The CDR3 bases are TGTGCCAGCAGTGAATGGGACCTTTCCCGTCAAAAACTGTTTTTT. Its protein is CASSEWDLSRQKLFF.

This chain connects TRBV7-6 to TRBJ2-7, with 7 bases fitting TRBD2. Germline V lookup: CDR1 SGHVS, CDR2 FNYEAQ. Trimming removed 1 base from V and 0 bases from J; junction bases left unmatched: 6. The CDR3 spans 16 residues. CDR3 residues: CASSLEAGRSSYEQYF. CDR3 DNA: TGTGCCAGCAGCTTAGAAGCCGGGAGGAGCTCCTACGAGCAGTACTTC. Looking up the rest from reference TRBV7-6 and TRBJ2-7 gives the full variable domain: GAGVSQSPRYKVTKRGQDVALRCDPISGHVSLYWYRQALGQGPEFLTYFNYEAQQDKSGLPNDRFSAERPEGSISTLTIQRTEQRDSAMYRCASSLEAGRSSYEQYFGPGTRLTVT.

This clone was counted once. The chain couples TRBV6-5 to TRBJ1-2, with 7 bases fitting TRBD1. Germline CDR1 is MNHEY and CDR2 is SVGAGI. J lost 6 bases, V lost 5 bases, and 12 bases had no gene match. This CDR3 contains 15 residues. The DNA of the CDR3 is TGTGCCAGCAGTCAACTATCAGGGGGTCGGAATGGCTACACCTTC. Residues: CASSQLSGGRNGYTF.

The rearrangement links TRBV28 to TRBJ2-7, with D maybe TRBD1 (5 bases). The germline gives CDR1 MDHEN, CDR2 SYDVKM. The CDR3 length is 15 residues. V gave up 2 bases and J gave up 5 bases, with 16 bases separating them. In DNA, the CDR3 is TGTGCCAGCAGTTTAATAGGATTTGCAGGGAACGAGCAGTACTTC. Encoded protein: CASSLIGFAGNEQYF.

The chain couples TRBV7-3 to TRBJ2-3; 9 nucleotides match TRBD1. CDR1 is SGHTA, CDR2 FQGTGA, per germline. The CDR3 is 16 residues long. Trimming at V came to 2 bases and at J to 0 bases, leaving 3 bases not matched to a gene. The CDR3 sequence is CASSLLDRGSTDTQYF. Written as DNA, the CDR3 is TGTGCCAGCAGCTTACTCGACAGGGGGAGCACAGATACGCAGTATTTT. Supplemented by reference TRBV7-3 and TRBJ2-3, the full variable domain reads GAGVSQTPSNKVTEKGKYVELRCDPISGHTALYWYRQSLGQGPEFLIYFQGTGAADDSGLPNDRFFAVRPEGSVSTLKIQRTERGDSAVYLCASSLLDRGSTDTQYFGPGTRLTVL.

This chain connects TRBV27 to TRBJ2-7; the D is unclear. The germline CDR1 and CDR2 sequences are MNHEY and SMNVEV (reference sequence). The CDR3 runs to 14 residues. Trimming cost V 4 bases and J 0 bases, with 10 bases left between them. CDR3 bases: TGTGCCAGCAGTTACTACAGTGGCTCCTACGAGCAGTACTTC. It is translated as CASSYYSGSYEQYF.

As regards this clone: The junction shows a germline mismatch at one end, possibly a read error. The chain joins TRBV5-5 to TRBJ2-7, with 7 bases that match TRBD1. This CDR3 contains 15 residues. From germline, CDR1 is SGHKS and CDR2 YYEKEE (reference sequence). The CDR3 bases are TGTGCCAGCAGTTTGGGACAGTTCGGCTCCTACGAGCAGTACTTC. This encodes CASSLGQFGSYEQYF. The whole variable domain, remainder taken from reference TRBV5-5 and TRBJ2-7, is DAGVTQSPTHLIKTRGQQVTLRCSPISGHKSVSWYQQVLGQGPQFIFQYYEKEERGRGNFPDRFSARQFPNYSSELNVNALLLGDSALYLCASSLGQFGSYEQYFGPGTRLTVT.

The CDR3 bases are TGTGCCAGCAGCTTAGCGCTAGCGGGAGGTCTCCCCTACGAGCAGTACTTC. Translating it yields CASSLALAGGLPYEQYF. This chain uses TRBV7-8 with TRBJ2-7; 11 bases match TRBD2. CDR3 length: 17 residues. The junction had 6 bases not matched to a gene; V was cut back by 0 bases and J by 2 bases. Germline V gives CDR1 SGHVS, CDR2 FQNEAQ.

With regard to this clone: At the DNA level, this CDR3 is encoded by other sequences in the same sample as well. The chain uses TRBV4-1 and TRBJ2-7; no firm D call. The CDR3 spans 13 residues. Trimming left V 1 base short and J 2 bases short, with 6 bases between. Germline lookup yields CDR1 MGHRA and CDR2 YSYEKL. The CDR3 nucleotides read TGCGCCAGCAGCCAAGGACCGGCCTACGAGCAGTACTTC. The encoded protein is CASSQGPAYEQYF.

The DNA of the CDR3 is TGCGCCAGCAGCCAAGAGCAGGAGATAAACTCTGGGGCCAACGTCCTGACTTTC. Translating gives CASSQEQEINSGANVLTF. This sequence joins TRBV4-1 and TRBJ2-6; D is uncertain. Germline loops: CDR1 MGHRA, CDR2 YSYEKL. With 0 bases removed from V and 0 bases from J, the gap between germline ends came to 12 bases. The CDR3 length is 18 residues.

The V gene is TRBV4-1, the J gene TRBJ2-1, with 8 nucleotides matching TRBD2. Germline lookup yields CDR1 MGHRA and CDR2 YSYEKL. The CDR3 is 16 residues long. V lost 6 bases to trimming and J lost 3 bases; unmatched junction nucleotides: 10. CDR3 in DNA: TGCGCCAGCAGTCGCGGGGGGACTCCGGACTACAATGAGCAGTTCTTC. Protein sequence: CASSRGGTPDYNEQFF.

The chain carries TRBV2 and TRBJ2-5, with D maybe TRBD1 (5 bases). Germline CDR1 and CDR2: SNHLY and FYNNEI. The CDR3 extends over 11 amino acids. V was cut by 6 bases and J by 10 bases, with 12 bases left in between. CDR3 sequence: CASRGQGVQYF. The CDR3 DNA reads TGTGCCAGCAGGGGCCAAGGGGTCCAGTACTTC.

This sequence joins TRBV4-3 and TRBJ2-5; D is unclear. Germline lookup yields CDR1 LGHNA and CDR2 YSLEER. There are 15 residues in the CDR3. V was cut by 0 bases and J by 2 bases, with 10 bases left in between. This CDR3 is CASSQDRRKQETQYF. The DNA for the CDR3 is TGCGCCAGCAGCCAAGATCGGCGGAAACAAGAGACCCAGTACTTC.

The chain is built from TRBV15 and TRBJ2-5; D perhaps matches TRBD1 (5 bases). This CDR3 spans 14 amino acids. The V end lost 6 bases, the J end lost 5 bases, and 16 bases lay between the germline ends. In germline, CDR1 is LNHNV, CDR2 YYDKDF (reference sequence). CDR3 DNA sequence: TGTGCCACCAGAGGGGTCGGAGAGGTCGAGACCCAGTACTTC. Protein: CATRGVGEVETQYF.

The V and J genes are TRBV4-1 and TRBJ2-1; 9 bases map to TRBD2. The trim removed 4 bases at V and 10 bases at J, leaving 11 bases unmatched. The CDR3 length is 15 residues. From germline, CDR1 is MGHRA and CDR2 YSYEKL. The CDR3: CASSPAGGVLGEQFF. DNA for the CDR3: TGCGCCAGCAGCCCGGCGGGAGGGGTCCTCGGAGAGCAGTTCTTC.

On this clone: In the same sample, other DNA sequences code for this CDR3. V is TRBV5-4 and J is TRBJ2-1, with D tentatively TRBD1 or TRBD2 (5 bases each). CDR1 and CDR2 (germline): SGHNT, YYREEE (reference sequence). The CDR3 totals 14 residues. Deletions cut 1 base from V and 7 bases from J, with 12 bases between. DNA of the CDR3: TGTGCCAGCAGCTTGAAGGGAGCAGGGAATGAGCAGTTCTTC. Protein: CASSLKGAGNEQFF.

CDR3 sequence reads: CASNTGLGYTF. For the CDR3, the DNA is TGTGCCAGTAATACGGGGCTGGGCTACACCTTC. The genes are TRBV19 and TRBJ1-2; D perhaps matches TRBD1 (5 bases). The CDR3 contains 11 residues. V lost 7 bases and J 8 bases, leaving 11 bases between the germline ends. Germline-derived CDR1 and CDR2 are LNHDA and SQIVND (reference sequence).

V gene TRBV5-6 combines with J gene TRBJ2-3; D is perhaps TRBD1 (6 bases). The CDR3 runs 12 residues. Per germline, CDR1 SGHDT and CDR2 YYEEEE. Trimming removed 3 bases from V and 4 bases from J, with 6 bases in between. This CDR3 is CASSSGADTQYF. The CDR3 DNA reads TGTGCCAGCAGCTCAGGGGCAGATACGCAGTATTTT.

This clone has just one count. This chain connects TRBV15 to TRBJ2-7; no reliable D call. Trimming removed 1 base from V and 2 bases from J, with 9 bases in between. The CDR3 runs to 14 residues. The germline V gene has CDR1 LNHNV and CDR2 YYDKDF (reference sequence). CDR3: CATSRGFRAYEQYF. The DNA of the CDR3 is TGTGCCACCAGCAGAGGGTTTAGGGCCTACGAGCAGTACTTC.

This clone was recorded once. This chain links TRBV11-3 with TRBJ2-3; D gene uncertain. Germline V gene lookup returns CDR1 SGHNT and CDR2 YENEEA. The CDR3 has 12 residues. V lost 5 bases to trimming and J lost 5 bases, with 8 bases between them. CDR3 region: CASSTYGDTQYF. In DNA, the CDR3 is TGTGCCAGCAGCACATACGGAGATACGCAGTATTTT.

The chain's CDR3 is CASSLGKGRTNTEAFF. The DNA for the CDR3 is TGTGCCAGCAGCTTAGGGAAGGGAAGGACGAACACTGAAGCTTTCTTT. V and J are TRBV7-9 and TRBJ1-1; D uncertain. Germline CDR1 reads SEHNR; CDR2 reads FQNEAQ (reference sequence). The V gene lost 1 base and the J gene lost 1 base, with 13 bases spanning the gap. The CDR3 runs to 16 residues.

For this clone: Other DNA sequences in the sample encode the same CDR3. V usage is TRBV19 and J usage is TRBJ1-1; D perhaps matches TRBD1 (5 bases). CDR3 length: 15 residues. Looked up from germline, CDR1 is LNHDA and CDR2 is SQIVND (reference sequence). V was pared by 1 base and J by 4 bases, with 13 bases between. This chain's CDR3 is CASSIGQGRGTEAFF. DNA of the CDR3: TGTGCCAGTAGTATAGGCCAGGGCCGGGGCACTGAAGCTTTCTTT.

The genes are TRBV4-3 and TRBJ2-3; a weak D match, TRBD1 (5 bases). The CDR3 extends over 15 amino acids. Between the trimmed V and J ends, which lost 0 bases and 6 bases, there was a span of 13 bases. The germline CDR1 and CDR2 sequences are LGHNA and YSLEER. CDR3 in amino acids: CASSQEVRETDTQYF. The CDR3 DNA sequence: TGCGCCAGCAGCCAAGAGGTCAGGGAAACGGATACGCAGTATTTT.

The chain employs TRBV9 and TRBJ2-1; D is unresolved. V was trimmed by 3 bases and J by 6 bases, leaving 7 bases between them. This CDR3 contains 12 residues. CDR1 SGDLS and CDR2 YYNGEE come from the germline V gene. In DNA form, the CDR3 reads TGTGCCAGCAGCGGATATGGCAATGAGCAGTTCTTC. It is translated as CASSGYGNEQFF.

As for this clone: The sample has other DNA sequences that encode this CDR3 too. CDR3 in amino acids: CAWSVLRGNTEAFF. The CDR3 coding sequence is TGTGCCTGGAGTGTACTCCGGGGGAACACTGAAGCTTTCTTT. The chain combines TRBV30 with TRBJ1-1; D remains unclear. CDR3 length equals 14 residues. V was pared by 0 bases and J by 1 base, with 9 bases between. Germline values: CDR1 GTSNPN, CDR2 SVGIG (reference sequence).